This T cell receptor (beta chain) was observed in a study of neurological immune-mediated disorders. Study results and limitations: None of the CDR3 amino acid sequences of expanded clones were shared across subjects, and this suggested private repertoires in all groups. Levels of TCR clonal expansion peaked in HTLV-1-associated myelopathy and reached their lowest in multiple sclerosis, under those of healthy controls.

The CDR3 totals 14 residues. V dropped 4 bases and J dropped 1; count of bases not matched to a gene: 3. CDR1 and CDR2 from the germline V gene are SGHTS and YDEGEE. A 10-nucleotide random UMI tagged transcripts in template-switch 5'RACE cDNA synthesis. TCRdb recomputed calls from the 5' RACE reads with MiXCR, one row per CDR3 protein. The table records under 70,000 distinct CDR3 sequences, around 24% of them present only once. Noted time point: technical triplicate 2. Unsorted libraries came from 2 million PBMCs stored at -80 °C. Points on this clonotype: Its cognate antigen is unknown.

The receptor comes from a man between 60 and 75 years old with HTLV-1-associated myelopathy (HAM/TSP). The sequencing input was PBMCs. The rearrangement links TRBV5-8 to TRBJ1-1; 8 positions match TRBD1. CDR3 region: CASSRTGTNTEAFF. The CDR3 coding sequence is TGTGCCAGCAGCCGGACAGGGACGAACACTGAAGCTTTCTTT. Full variable domain (missing parts from reference TRBV5-8 and TRBJ1-1): EAGVTQSPTHLIKTRGQQATLRCSPISGHTSVYWYQQALGLGLQFLLWYDEGEERNRGNFPPRFSGRQFPNYSSELNVNALELEDSALYLCASSRTGTNTEAFFGQGTRLTVV.